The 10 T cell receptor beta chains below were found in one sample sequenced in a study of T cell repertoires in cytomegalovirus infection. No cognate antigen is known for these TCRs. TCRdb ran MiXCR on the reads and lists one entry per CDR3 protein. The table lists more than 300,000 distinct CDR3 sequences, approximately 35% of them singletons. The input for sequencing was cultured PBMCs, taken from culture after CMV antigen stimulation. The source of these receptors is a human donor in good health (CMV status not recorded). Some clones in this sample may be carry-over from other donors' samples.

This CDR3 is CSASLTLGRYGTNEKLFF. For the CDR3, the DNA is TGCAGTGCTAGTCTGACACTTGGACGCTATGGGACTAATGAAAAACTGTTTTTT. The J gene is TRBJ1-4, the V gene TRBV20-1; D uncertain. Between the trimmed V and J ends, which lost 3 bases and 2 bases, there was a span of 22 bases. Per the germline V gene, CDR1 is DFQATT and CDR2 is SNEGSKA (reference sequence). The CDR3 has 18 residues.

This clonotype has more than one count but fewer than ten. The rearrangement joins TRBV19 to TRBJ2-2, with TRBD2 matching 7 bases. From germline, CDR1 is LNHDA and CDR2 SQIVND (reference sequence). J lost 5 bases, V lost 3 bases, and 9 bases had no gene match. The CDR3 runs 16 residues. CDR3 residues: CASSMGQGGYTGELFF. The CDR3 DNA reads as TGTGCCAGTAGTATGGGGCAGGGAGGGTATACCGGGGAGCTGTTTTTT. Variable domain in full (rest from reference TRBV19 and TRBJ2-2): DGGITQSPKYLFRKEGQNVTLSCEQNLNHDAMYWYRQDPGQGLRLIYYSQIVNDFQKGDIAEGYSVSREKKESFPLTVTSAQKNPTAFYLCASSMGQGGYTGELFFGEGSRLTVL.

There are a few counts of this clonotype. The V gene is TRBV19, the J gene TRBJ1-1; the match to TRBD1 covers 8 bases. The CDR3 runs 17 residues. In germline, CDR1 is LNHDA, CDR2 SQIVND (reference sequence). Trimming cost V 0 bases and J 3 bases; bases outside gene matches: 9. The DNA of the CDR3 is TGTGCCAGTAGTATAGAACGGGGGACAGGCCAGTACACTGAAGCTTTCTTT. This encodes CASSIERGTGQYTEAFF.

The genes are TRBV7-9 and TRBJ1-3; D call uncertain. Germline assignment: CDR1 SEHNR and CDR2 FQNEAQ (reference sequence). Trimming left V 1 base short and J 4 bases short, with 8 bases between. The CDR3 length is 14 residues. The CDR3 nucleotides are TGTGCCAGCAGCTTAGATTTTCAGGGAAACACCATATATTTT. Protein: CASSLDFQGNTIYF.

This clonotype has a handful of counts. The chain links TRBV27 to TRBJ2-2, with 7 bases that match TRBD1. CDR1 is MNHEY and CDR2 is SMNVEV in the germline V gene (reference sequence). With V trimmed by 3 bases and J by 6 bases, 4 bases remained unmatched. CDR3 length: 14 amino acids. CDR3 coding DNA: TGTGCCAGCAGTTTGACAGGGATGGCCGGGGAGCTGTTTTTT. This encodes CASSLTGMAGELFF.

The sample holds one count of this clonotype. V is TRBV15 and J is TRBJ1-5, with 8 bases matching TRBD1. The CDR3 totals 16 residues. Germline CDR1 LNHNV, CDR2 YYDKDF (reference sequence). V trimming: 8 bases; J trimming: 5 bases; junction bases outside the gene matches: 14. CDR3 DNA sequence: TGTGCCACCGCCGAATCCCGGACAGGGATCTATCAGCCCCAGCATTTT. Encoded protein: CATAESRTGIYQPQHF.

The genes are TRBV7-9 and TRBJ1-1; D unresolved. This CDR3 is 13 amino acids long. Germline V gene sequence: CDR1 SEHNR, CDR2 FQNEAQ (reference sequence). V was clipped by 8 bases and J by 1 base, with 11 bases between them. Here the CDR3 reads CASVPSRNTEAFF. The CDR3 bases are TGTGCCAGCGTCCCTTCTAGGAACACTGAAGCTTTCTTT.

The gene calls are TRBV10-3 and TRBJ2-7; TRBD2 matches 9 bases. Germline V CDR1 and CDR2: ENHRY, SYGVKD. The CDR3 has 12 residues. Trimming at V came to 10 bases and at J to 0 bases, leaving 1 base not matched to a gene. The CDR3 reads CANSGSSYEQYF. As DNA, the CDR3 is TGTGCCAATAGCGGGAGCTCCTACGAGCAGTACTTC.

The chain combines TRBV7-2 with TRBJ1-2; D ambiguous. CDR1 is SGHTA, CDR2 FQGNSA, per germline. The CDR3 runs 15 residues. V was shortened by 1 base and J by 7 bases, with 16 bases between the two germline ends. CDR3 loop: CASSLELVGSVGYTF. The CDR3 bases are TGTGCCAGCAGCTTAGAGCTTGTAGGGTCGGTTGGCTACACCTTC.

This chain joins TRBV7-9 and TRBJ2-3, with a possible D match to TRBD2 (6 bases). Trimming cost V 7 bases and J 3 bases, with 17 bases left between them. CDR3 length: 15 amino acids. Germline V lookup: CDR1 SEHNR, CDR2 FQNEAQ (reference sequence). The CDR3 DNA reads TGTGCCAGCATCGCGACTAGAATTGAGACAGATACGCAGTATTTT. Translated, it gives CASIATRIETDTQYF.